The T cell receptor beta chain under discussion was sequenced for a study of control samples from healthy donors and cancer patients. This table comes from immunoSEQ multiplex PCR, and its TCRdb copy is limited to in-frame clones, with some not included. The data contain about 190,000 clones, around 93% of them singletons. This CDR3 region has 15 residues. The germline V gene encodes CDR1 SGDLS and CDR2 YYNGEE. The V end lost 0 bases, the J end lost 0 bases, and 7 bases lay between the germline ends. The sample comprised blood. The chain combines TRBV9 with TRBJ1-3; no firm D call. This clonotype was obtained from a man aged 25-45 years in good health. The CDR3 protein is CASSVDHLSGNTIYF. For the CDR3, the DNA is TGTGCCAGCAGCGTAGACCACCTCTCTGGAAACACCATATATTTT. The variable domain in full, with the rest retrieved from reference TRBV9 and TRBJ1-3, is DSGVTQTPKHLITATGQRVTLRCSPRSGDLSVYWYQQSLDQGLQFLIQYYNGEERAKGNILERFSAQQFPDLHSELNLSSLELGDSALYFCASSVDHLSGNTIYFGEGSWLTVV.